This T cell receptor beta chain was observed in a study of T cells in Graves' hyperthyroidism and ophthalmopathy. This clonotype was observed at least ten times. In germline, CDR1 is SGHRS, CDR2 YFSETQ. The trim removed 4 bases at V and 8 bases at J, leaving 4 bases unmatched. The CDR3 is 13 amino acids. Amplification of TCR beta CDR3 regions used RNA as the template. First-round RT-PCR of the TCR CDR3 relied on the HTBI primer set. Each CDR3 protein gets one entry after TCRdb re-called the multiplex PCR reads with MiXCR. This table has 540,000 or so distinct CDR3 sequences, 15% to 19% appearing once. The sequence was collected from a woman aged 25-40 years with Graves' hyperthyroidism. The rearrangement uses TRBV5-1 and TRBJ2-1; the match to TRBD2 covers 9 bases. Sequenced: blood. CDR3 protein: CASSKREVDEQFF. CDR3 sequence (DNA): TGCGCCAGCAGCAAGCGGGAGGTTGATGAGCAGTTCTTC. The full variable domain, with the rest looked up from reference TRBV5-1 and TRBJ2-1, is KAGVTQTPRYLIKTRGQQVTLSCSPISGHRSVSWYQQTPGQGLQFLFEYFSETQRNKGNFPGRFSGRQFSNSRSEMNVSTLELGDSALYLCASSKREVDEQFFGPGTRLTVL.